This entry concerns a single TCR beta chain. Its antigen is currently unknown. This sample was included in a study of shared clonotypes between healthy human individuals. Naive CD8 populations comprised CD45RO-negative cells positively selected for CCR7, excluding terminally differentiated effector memory CD45RA+ cells. Recent acute infections and vaccinations were absent in the healthy HIV-negative adult donors. Overall study results and limits: Clonotypes shared by all four sorted-subset donors had higher generation probabilities than non-shared clonotypes.

The germline gives CDR1 SGHKS, CDR2 YYEKEE (reference sequence). CDR3 length equals 15 residues. V lost 4 bases to trimming and J lost 2 bases; unmatched junction nucleotides: 7. Each cell subset's genomic DNA was divided evenly among several immunoSEQ plates. The DNA input per sorted-subset replicate PCR was 150 to 200 ng, corresponding to around 28,000 T cell genomes. Clones were read by immunoSEQ multiplex PCR, and TCRdb kept only the in-frame ones, dropping some. Of approximately 2,200,000 clones listed, about 93% are singletons. The sequenced material came from naive CD8+ T cells from PBMCs. The TCR was taken from a man younger than 35 in good health. Some clones in this sample may be carry-over from other donors' samples. V and J are TRBV5-5 and TRBJ2-7, with 9 bases fitting TRBD1. CDR3 region: CASSPTGGIPYEQYF. CDR3 sequence (DNA): TGTGCCAGCAGCCCGACAGGGGGTATTCCCTACGAGCAGTACTTC.